A selection of T cell receptor beta chains follows, all from one sample in a study of spatial heterogeneity in lung cancer. TCRdb re-called the 5' RACE reads with MiXCR, one entry per CDR3 protein. Of around 95,000 distinct CDR3 sequences in the sample, around 4.8% were seen once. Material: lung tumor tissue, obtained at surgery. All receptors come from a male donor with early-stage non-small cell lung cancer. Each CDR3 is given with its conserved first and last residue. The D gene is left open where the match is weak. Expanded clones are given a class, and other clones once, few, many or no size at all.

j_call d_call clone_size v_call cdr3_aa cdr3_nt
TRBJ2-2 TRBD1 many TRBV2 CASREPGQITGELFF TGTGCCAGCAGGGAGCCGGGACAGATAACCGGGGAGCTGTTTTTT
TRBJ1-1 TRBD1 NA TRBV2 CASREDRANTEAFF TGTGCCAGCAGGGAGGACAGGGCGAACACTGAAGCTTTCTTT
TRBJ1-1 NA NA TRBV11-2 CASSWTGPYTEAFF TGTGCCAGCAGCTGGACCGGGCCTTACACTGAAGCTTTCTTT
TRBJ1-1 NA many TRBV6-6 CASRNGEADTEAFF TGTGCCAGCCGAAACGGGGAGGCGGACACTGAAGCTTTCTTT
TRBJ2-5 NA medium-sized TRBV28 CASSFGRDPAQTQYF TGTGCCAGCAGTTTTGGGCGGGATCCCGCCCAGACCCAGTACTTC
TRBJ2-1 TRBD2 many TRBV4-1 CASSSRTRTLHNEQFF TGCGCCAGCAGCTCCCGGACTAGGACTCTACACAATGAGCAGTTCTTC
TRBJ2-1 NA many TRBV10-3 CAISFKVLSSYNEQFF TGTGCCATCAGCTTTAAAGTACTCAGCTCCTACAATGAGCAGTTCTTC
TRBJ1-2 NA many TRBV5-1 CASSLESDWARYTF TGCGCCAGCAGCTTGGAGTCAGATTGGGCAAGGTACACCTTC
TRBJ2-7 TRBD1 many TRBV20-1 CSAPGETGGYEQYF TGCAGTGCCCCAGGCGAGACAGGGGGCTACGAGCAGTACTTC
TRBJ2-7 NA many TRBV15 CATSRVQVDEQYF TGTGCCACCAGCAGAGTTCAGGTTGACGAGCAGTACTTC